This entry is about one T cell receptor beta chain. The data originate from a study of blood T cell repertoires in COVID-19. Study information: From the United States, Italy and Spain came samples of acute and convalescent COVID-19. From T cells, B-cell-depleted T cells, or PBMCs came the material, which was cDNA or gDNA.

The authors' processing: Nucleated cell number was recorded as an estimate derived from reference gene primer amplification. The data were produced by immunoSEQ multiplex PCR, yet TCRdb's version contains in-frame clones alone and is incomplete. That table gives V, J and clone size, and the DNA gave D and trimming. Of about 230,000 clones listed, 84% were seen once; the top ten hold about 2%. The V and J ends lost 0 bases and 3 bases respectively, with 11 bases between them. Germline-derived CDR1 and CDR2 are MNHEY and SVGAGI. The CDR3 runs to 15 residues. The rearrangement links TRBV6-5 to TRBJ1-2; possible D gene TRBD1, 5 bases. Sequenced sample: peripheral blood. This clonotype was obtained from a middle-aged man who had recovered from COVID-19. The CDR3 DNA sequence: TGTGCCAGCAGTTACTCTGCAGGGATGGACTATGGCTACACCTTC. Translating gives CASSYSAGMDYGYTF.